The 27 T cell receptor beta chains listed next were all sequenced from one sample in a study of blood T cell repertoires in COVID-19. TCRdb's copy holds only in-frame clones and misses some; the assay was immunoSEQ multiplex PCR. The table records 100,000 to 150,000 clones, 86% of them present only once. Sequenced input: peripheral blood. These receptors came from an older woman with COVID-19, enrolled during active disease.

This sequence joins TRBV7-9 and TRBJ2-7, with a possible D match to TRBD2 (7 bases). This CDR3 spans 12 amino acids. Germline CDR1 and CDR2: SEHNR and FQNEAQ (reference sequence). V lost 2 bases, J lost 12 bases, and 14 bases lay in between. Here the CDR3 DNA reads TGTGCCAGCAGCTTAAACCAGGGAGGGGGGTACTTC. Residues: CASSLNQGGGYF.

The chain couples TRBV30 to TRBJ2-7, with 7 bases aligning to TRBD1. V shed 2 bases, J shed 3 bases, and the junction held 10 bases outside the gene matches. There are 15 residues in the CDR3. Germline assignment: CDR1 GTSNPN and CDR2 SVGIG (reference sequence). The CDR3 protein is CAWSKPRQGIYEQYF. The CDR3 bases are TGTGCCTGGAGTAAACCCCGACAGGGTATCTACGAGCAGTACTTC.

The chain links TRBV12-5 to TRBJ1-6; tentatively, D is TRBD1 (6 bases). Trimming shortened V by 1 base and J by 10 bases, and 8 bases separated the two germline ends. The CDR3 has 13 amino acids. Germline V gene lookup returns CDR1 LGHNT and CDR2 FRNRAP. The CDR3, as DNA: TGTGCTAGTGGTTTGGAGGGGGACTCACCCCTCCACTTT. Translated: CASGLEGDSPLHF.

As for this clone: This specimen includes other DNA sequences encoding the same CDR3. The chain uses TRBV18 and TRBJ1-2; 8 nucleotides match TRBD1. Germline CDR1 reads KGHSH; CDR2 reads LQKENI. V shed 3 bases, J shed 3 bases, and the junction held 0 bases outside the gene matches. This CDR3 comprises 13 residues. The CDR3 region is CASSPDRDYGYTF. The DNA of the CDR3 is TGTGCCAGCTCACCGGACAGGGACTATGGCTACACCTTC.

The rearrangement joins TRBV6-1 to TRBJ1-4; D may be TRBD1 (6 bases). In germline, CDR1 is MNHNS, CDR2 SASEGT. The CDR3 has 15 residues. The germline V and J ends were trimmed by 0 bases and 7 bases, with 12 bases remaining between them. CDR3 nucleotide sequence: TGTGCCAGCAGTGAAGCGGGGCAGGGGTCTGAAAAACTGTTTTTT. Protein: CASSEAGQGSEKLFF.

The chain uses TRBV3-1 (or the pseudogene TRBV3-2) and TRBJ1-1, with TRBD1 identical over 8 bases. The CDR3 has 18 residues. J gave up 1 base and V 1 base, and 11 bases lay outside the gene matches. Germline V gene sequence: CDR1 LGHDT, CDR2 YNNKEL (reference sequence). CDR3 sequence: CASSQGYRDRNPNTEAFF. The CDR3 region has the DNA TGTGCCAGCAGCCAAGGGTACAGGGACAGGAACCCGAACACTGAAGCTTTCTTT.

The sample holds a few counts of this clone. This chain joins TRBV3-1 (or the pseudogene TRBV3-2) and TRBJ2-1; 12 bases agree with TRBD2. V trimming: 6 bases; J trimming: 10 bases; junction bases outside the gene matches: 4. Per germline, CDR1 LGHDT and CDR2 YNNKEL (reference sequence). The CDR3 covers 13 residues. The CDR3 loop reads CASSRTSGAEQFF. The CDR3 coding sequence is TGTGCCAGCAGTCGGACTAGCGGGGCCGAGCAGTTCTTC.

The V gene is TRBV12-3 or TRBV12-4, the J gene TRBJ2-5; no reliable D call. The CDR3 sequence is 13 residues long. V was clipped by 1 base and J by 3 bases, with 6 bases between them. The CDR3 DNA is TGTGCCAGCAGTTTAGGGCAGAAAGAGACCCAGTACTTC. It codes for CASSLGQKETQYF.

This chain uses TRBV2 with TRBJ1-5; 8 bases agree with TRBD1. This CDR3 is built from 15 residues. The germline CDR1 and CDR2 sequences are SNHLY and FYNNEI. Trimming removed 4 bases from V and 6 bases from J; junction bases left unmatched: 8. The CDR3 spells CASSVSRTGFQPQHF. For the CDR3, the DNA is TGTGCCAGCAGTGTGTCCCGGACAGGGTTTCAGCCCCAGCATTTT.

The rearrangement links TRBV5-5 to TRBJ1-4, with TRBD1 as a possible D gene (6 bases). Germline assignment: CDR1 SGHKS and CDR2 YYEKEE (reference sequence). Trimming removed 4 bases from V and 8 bases from J, with 12 bases in between. CDR3 length: 13 residues. This CDR3 reads CASSNRVGEKLFF. The CDR3 nucleotides read TGTGCCAGCAGCAACAGGGTTGGCGAAAAACTGTTTTTT.

This rearrangement joins TRBV7-8 to TRBJ2-1, with 7 bases identical to TRBD2. Trimming cost V 5 bases and J 0 bases; bases outside gene matches: 10. CDR1 and CDR2 from the germline V gene are SGHVS and FQNEAQ. The CDR3 extends over 17 amino acids. The CDR3 reads CASSDERGPGSYNEQFF. In DNA, the CDR3 is TGTGCCAGCAGCGATGAGCGGGGACCAGGCTCCTACAATGAGCAGTTCTTC.

This rearrangement joins TRBV7-9 to TRBJ1-4; TRBD1 might be the D (6 bases). Trimming shortened V by 1 base and J by 4 bases, and 7 bases separated the two germline ends. Germline V gives CDR1 SEHNR, CDR2 FQNEAQ (reference sequence). The CDR3 covers 14 residues. This CDR3 is CASSLGQDNEKLFF. The CDR3 DNA follows: TGTGCCAGCAGCTTAGGACAGGATAATGAAAAACTGTTTTTT.

This rearrangement joins TRBV19 to TRBJ2-3; 10 nucleotides agree with TRBD2. Germline V gene data show CDR1 as LNHDA and CDR2 as SQIVND (reference sequence). The CDR3 has 14 residues. With 2 bases clipped from V and 4 bases from J, the junction kept 0 bases outside the gene matches. Here the CDR3 DNA reads TGTGCCAGTAGTATAACTAGCGGGGCAGATACGCAGTATTTT. Translating gives CASSITSGADTQYF.

The gene calls are TRBV5-8 and TRBJ2-7; 10 bases map to TRBD2. There are 16 residues in the CDR3. J lost 0 bases, V lost 0 bases, and 3 bases had no gene match. The germline V gene has CDR1 SGHTS and CDR2 YDEGEE. The CDR3 DNA reads as TGTGCCAGCAGCTTGGTTGGGACTAGCGACTCCTACGAGCAGTACTTC. This codes for CASSLVGTSDSYEQYF.

The chain has TRBV27 and TRBJ2-6, with 7 bases lining up with TRBD1. CDR3 length: 19 amino acids. Germline trimming cut 9 bases from V and 0 bases from J; bases unmatched to any gene: 17. Germline values: CDR1 MNHEY, CDR2 SMNVEV (reference sequence). The CDR3 bases are TGTGCCAGGGTTTCCGACCCCGGGACAGTGAGCTCTGGGGCCAACGTCCTGACTTTC. This codes for CARVSDPGTVSSGANVLTF.

The V and J genes are TRBV5-1 and TRBJ1-5; TRBD1 might be the D (5 bases). The length of the CDR3 is 14 residues. V lost 5 bases, J lost 0 bases, and 9 bases lay in between. Germline lookup yields CDR1 SGHRS and CDR2 YFSETQ. CDR3 in DNA: TGCGCCAGCAGTCCGGACACTAGCAATCAGCCCCAGCATTTT. Protein product: CASSPDTSNQPQHF.

The rearrangement links TRBV2 to TRBJ2-3; D not resolved. Trimming left V 2 bases short and J 6 bases short, with 18 bases between. The germline V gene has CDR1 SNHLY and CDR2 FYNNEI. CDR3 length equals 16 residues. The CDR3 nucleotides are TGTGCCAGCAGTGAACGGCTTCCGTCCCCGAGGGATACGCAGTATTTT. It translates to CASSERLPSPRDTQYF.

V is TRBV18 and J is TRBJ2-7, with D possibly being TRBD1 (5 bases). CDR1 KGHSH and CDR2 LQKENI come from the germline V gene. CDR3 size: 14 residues. The V end lost 2 bases, the J end lost 2 bases, and 10 bases lay between the germline ends. As DNA, the CDR3 is TGTGCCAGCTCACCAGAAGTGACAGCCTACGAGCAGTACTTC. As protein: CASSPEVTAYEQYF.

The chain couples TRBV11-3 to TRBJ2-5, with TRBD2 as a possible D gene (5 bases). With 1 base removed from V and 4 bases from J, the gap between germline ends came to 16 bases. The CDR3 is 16 amino acids. Germline V CDR1 and CDR2: SGHNT, YENEEA. This CDR3 is CASSLGAGRIAETQYF. The CDR3 region has the DNA TGTGCCAGCAGCTTAGGGGCGGGTCGGATTGCAGAGACCCAGTACTTC. Drawing the rest from reference TRBV11-3 and TRBJ2-5, the complete variable domain is EAGVVQSPRYKIIEKKQPVAFWCNPISGHNTLYWYLQNLGQGPELLIRYENEEAVDDSQLPKDRFSAERLKGVDSTLKIQPAELGDSAVYLCASSLGAGRIAETQYFGPGTRLLVL.

This clone was recorded a few times. The chain couples TRBV15 to TRBJ2-7, with 13 bases identical to TRBD2. CDR1 and CDR2 from the germline V gene are LNHNV and YYDKDF (reference sequence). V lost 4 bases and J lost 4; bases outside the gene matches: 4. This CDR3 spans 15 amino acids. The chain's CDR3 is CATSKTSGGSYEQYF. CDR3 sequence (DNA): TGTGCCACCAGCAAGACTAGCGGGGGGTCGTACGAGCAGTACTTC.

This chain links TRBV29-1 with TRBJ2-6; D possibly corresponds to TRBD1 (6 bases). The germline gives CDR1 SQVTM, CDR2 ANQGSEA. The CDR3 is 16 amino acids. V lost 5 bases and J lost 2, with 16 bases in between. The CDR3 coding sequence is TGCAGCGTTTCGACAGGAGGCTGGACTGGGGCCAACGTCCTGACTTTC. Translating it yields CSVSTGGWTGANVLTF. Full variable domain (outside the CDR3, taken from reference TRBV29-1 and TRBJ2-6): SAVISQKPSRDICQRGTSLTIQCQVDSQVTMMFWYRQQPGQSLTLIATANQGSEATYESGFVIDKFPISRPNLTFSTLTVSNMSPEDSSIYLCSVSTGGWTGANVLTFGAGSRLTVL.

This clone appeared a single time. This rearrangement joins TRBV5-6 to TRBJ1-5; 7 positions match TRBD1. Germline CDR1 is SGHDT and CDR2 is YYEEEE. The CDR3 spans 16 residues. Losses at the gene ends were 3 bases for V and 0 bases for J; bases not matched to a gene: 6. CDR3 in amino acids: CASSSMGQTSNQPQHF. Written as DNA, the CDR3 is TGTGCCAGCAGCTCCATGGGACAGACTAGCAATCAGCCCCAGCATTTT. Looking up the rest from reference TRBV5-6 and TRBJ1-5 gives the full variable domain: DAGVTQSPTHLIKTRGQQVTLRCSPKSGHDTVSWYQQALGQGPQFIFQYYEEEERQRGNFPDRFSGHQFPNYSSELNVNALLLGDSALYLCASSSMGQTSNQPQHFGDGTRLSIL.

The chain recombines TRBV5-4 with TRBJ1-2; D possibly corresponds to TRBD1 (6 bases). The CDR3 has 14 residues. Deletions cut 4 bases from V and 8 bases from J, with 18 bases between. Germline V gene sequence: CDR1 SGHNT, CDR2 YYREEE (reference sequence). In DNA, the CDR3 is TGTGCCAGCAGCACCCCCGTGGGGGCGCAGGGCTACACCTTC. Translating gives CASSTPVGAQGYTF. Variable domain in full (rest from reference TRBV5-4 and TRBJ1-2): ETGVTQSPTHLIKTRGQQVTLRCSSQSGHNTVSWYQQALGQGPQFIFQYYREEENGRGNFPPRFSGLQFPNYSSELNVNALELDDSALYLCASSTPVGAQGYTFGSGTRLTVV.

The CDR3 DNA is TGTGCCAGTAGTCTACAGACAGGAACTTACAATGAGCAGTTCTTC. Its translation: CASSLQTGTYNEQFF. V is TRBV19 and J is TRBJ2-1, with a possible D match to TRBD1 (6 bases). The CDR3 is 15 amino acids. Germline V CDR1 and CDR2: LNHDA, SQIVND (reference sequence). V dropped 5 bases and J dropped 4 bases, with 15 bases sitting between them.

For the CDR3, the DNA is TGTGCCAGCAGTGAACTAACCTCCTATAATTCACCCCTCCACTTT. Its translation is CASSELTSYNSPLHF. V and J are TRBV6-1 and TRBJ1-6, with D unresolved. Germline values: CDR1 MNHNS, CDR2 SASEGT. V was cut by 2 bases and J by 0 bases, with 5 bases left in between. The CDR3 contains 15 residues.

Relative to its sample, this clone is large. V gene TRBV7-8 combines with J gene TRBJ2-1; perhaps TRBD2 as D (6 bases). CDR1 SGHVS and CDR2 FQNEAQ come from the germline V gene. Trimming cost V 5 bases and J 6 bases, with 26 bases left between them. The CDR3 contains 18 residues. CDR3 nucleotide sequence: TGTGCCAGCAGCGCGCAGCCAGCGGGTGCCTACAGTGGCAATGAGCAGTTCTTC. Protein sequence: CASSAQPAGAYSGNEQFF.

The chain has TRBV11-2 and TRBJ2-7; 13 nucleotides line up with TRBD2. Trimming removed 1 base from V and 4 bases from J; junction bases left unmatched: 10. The CDR3 consists of 18 residues. CDR1 is SGHAT, CDR2 FQNNGV, per germline. This CDR3 reads CASSLAPGLAGRYYEQYF. In DNA form, the CDR3 reads TGTGCCAGCAGCTTAGCCCCGGGACTAGCGGGGCGGTATTACGAGCAGTACTTC.